This T cell receptor (beta chain) is from a study of T cell repertoires in cytomegalovirus infection. Study information: Both a matching HLA type and CMV infection were indicated by public TCR beta signatures.

In germline, CDR1 is LNHNV, CDR2 YYDKDF (reference sequence). The CDR3 extends over 16 amino acids. V was clipped by 4 bases and J by 4 bases; unmatched bases: 9. TCRdb re-analysed the reads in MiXCR, keeping a single row per CDR3 protein. Of hundreds of thousands of distinct CDR3 sequences listed, 35% are singletons. In its sample, this clonotype was seen a few times. The sequenced material came from PBMCs. V is TRBV15 and J is TRBJ2-2, with TRBD1 matching over 7 bases. The sequence derives from a human donor in good health (CMV status not recorded). Some clones in this sample may be carry-over from other donors' samples. CDR3 region: CATSKPQGIRTGELFF. The DNA of the CDR3 is TGTGCCACCAGCAAGCCACAGGGGATCCGCACCGGGGAGCTGTTTTTT.